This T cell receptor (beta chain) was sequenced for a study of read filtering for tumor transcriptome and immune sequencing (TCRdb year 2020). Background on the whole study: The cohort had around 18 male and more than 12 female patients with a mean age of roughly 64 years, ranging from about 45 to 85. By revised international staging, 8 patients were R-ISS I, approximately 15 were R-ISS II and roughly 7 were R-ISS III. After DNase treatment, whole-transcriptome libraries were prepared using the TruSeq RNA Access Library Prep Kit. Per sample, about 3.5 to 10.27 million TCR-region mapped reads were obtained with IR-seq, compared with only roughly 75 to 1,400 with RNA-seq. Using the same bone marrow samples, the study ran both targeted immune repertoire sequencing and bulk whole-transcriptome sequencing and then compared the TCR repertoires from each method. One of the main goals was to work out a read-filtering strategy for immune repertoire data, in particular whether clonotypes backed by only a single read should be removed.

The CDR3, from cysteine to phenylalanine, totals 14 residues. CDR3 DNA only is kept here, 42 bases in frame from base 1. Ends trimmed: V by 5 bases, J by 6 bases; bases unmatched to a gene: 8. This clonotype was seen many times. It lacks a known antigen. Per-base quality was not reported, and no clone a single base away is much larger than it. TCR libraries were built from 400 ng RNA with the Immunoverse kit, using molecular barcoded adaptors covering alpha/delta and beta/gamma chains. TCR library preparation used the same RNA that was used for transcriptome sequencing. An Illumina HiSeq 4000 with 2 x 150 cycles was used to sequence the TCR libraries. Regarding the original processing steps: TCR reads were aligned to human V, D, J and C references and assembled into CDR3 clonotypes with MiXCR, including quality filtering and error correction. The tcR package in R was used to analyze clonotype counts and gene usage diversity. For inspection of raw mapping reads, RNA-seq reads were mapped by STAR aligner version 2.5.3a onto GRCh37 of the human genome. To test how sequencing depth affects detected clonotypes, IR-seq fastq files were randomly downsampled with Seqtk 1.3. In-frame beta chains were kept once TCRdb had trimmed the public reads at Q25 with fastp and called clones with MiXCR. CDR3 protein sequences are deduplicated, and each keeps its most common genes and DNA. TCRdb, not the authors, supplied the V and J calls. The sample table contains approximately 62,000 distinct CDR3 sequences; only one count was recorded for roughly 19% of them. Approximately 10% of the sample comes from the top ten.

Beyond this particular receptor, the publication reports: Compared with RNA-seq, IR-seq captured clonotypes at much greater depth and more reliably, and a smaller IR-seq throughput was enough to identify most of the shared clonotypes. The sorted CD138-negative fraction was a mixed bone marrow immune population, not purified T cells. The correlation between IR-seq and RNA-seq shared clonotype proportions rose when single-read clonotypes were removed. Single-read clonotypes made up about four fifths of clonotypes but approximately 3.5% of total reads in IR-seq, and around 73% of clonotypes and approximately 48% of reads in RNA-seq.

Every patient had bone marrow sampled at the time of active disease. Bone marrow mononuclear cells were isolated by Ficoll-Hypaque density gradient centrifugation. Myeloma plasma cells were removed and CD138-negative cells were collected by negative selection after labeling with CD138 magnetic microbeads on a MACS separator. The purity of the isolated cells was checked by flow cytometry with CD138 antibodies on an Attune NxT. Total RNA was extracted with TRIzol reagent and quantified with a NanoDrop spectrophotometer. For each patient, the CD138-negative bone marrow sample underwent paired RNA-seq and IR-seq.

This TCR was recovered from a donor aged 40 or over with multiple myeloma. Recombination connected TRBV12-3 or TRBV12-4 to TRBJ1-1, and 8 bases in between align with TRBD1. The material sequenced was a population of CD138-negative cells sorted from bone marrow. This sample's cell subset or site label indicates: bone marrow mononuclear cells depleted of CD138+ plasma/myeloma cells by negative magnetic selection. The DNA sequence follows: TGTGCCAGCAGTCGGACAGGGAGAAGGTCTGAAGCTTTCTTT. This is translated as CASSRTGRRSEAFF.